This T cell receptor (beta chain) comes out of a study of cytomegalovirus exposure and HLA in healthy donors. V lost 0 bases and J 5 bases, leaving 12 bases between the germline ends. The V gene's germline CDR1 is SGDLS and CDR2 YYNGEE. This CDR3 region has 14 residues. 13 Jbeta primers and 60 Vbeta primers were used for the PCR. Profiling relied on immunoSEQ multiplex PCR, and the TCRdb table lists in-frame clones only, not all of them. This table has tens of thousands of clones, roughly 77% appearing once. The source of this sequence is a man in his thirties or forties in good health and CMV-seropositive. V usage is TRBV9 and J usage is TRBJ2-7; TRBD1 is a possible D gene (5 bases). Material for sequencing was PBMCs. The CDR3 region has the DNA TGTGCCAGCAGCGTAGTCCCGACAGAGAACGAGCAGTACTTC. The encoded protein is CASSVVPTENEQYF. Supplemented by reference TRBV9 and TRBJ2-7, the full variable domain reads DSGVTQTPKHLITATGQRVTLRCSPRSGDLSVYWYQQSLDQGLQFLIQYYNGEERAKGNILERFSAQQFPDLHSELNLSSLELGDSALYFCASSVVPTENEQYFGPGTRLTVT.